This is a list of T cell receptor beta chains from one sample in a study of cytomegalovirus exposure and HLA in healthy donors. Assay used: immunoSEQ multiplex PCR; TCRdb lists only in-frame clones, some missing. The sample lists approximately 130,000 clones, about 80% occurring once. The sample taken for sequencing was PBMCs. Every receptor here comes from a woman in her forties or fifties in good health and CMV-seropositive. Each CDR3 is given with its conserved first and last residue. D genes are given only for firm matches. Clone size is given for some rows only: seen once, a few or many times, or a class if the clone is expanded.

clone_size j_call v_call d_call cdr3_nt cdr3_aa
few TRBJ2-7 TRBV7-3 NA TGTGCCATATGGGGACTCCGGGATCCCTACTTATGGGGCGAGCAGTACTTC CAIWGLRDPYLWGEQYF
few TRBJ1-1 TRBV2 NA TGTGCCAGCAGTACTACAGGGTATTCTGAAGCTTTCTTT CASSTTGYSEAFF
NA TRBJ2-3 TRBV6-5 TRBD2 TGTGCCAGCAGGGCACTAGCGGGGGGGCTAGATACGCAGTATTTT CASRALAGGLDTQYF
NA TRBJ2-3 TRBV25-1 TRBD2 TGTGCCAGCCGTAGGAGCGGGGGTTCGGATACGCAGTATTTT CASRRSGGSDTQYF
once TRBJ1-6 TRBV30 TRBD1 TGTGCCTGGGGGCAGGGGGCGAATTCACCCCTCCACTTT CAWGQGANSPLHF
NA TRBJ2-5 TRBV6-5 TRBD1 TGTGCCACCCGACAGGGTTCTAGGGAGACCCAGTACTTC CATRQGSRETQYF
NA TRBJ1-1 TRBV6-1 NA TGTGCCAGCAGTGATACAGGGCCGAACACTGAAGCTTTCTTT CASSDTGPNTEAFF
NA TRBJ1-3 TRBV6-5 TRBD1 TGTGCCAGCAGGGCCGACAGGGATCGAAACACCATATATTTT CASRADRDRNTIYF
NA TRBJ2-5 TRBV30 TRBD2 TGTGCCTGGAGCAGCGGGGGGGCCGGGACCCAGTACTTC CAWSSGGAGTQYF
NA TRBJ2-3 TRBV15 NA TGTGCCACCAGCAGAGATCCACAGGAACGCACAGATACGCAGTATTTT CATSRDPQERTDTQYF
NA TRBJ2-1 TRBV5-6 TRBD2 TGTGCCAGCAGCACCCCTAGCGGGGTCTCCTACAATGAGCAGTTCTTC CASSTPSGVSYNEQFF
NA TRBJ1-3 TRBV29-1 NA TGCAGCGTTGCTTCGGACAGTATCCCCTCTGGAAACACCATATATTTT CSVASDSIPSGNTIYF
NA TRBJ2-5 TRBV18 NA TGTGCCAGCTCACCAGGGAGCCCCGCGCAGACCCAGTACTTC CASSPGSPAQTQYF
NA TRBJ2-5 TRBV30 TRBD2 TGTGCCTGGAGCGGACTAGCGGGGGCGACCCAGTACTTC CAWSGLAGATQYF
NA TRBJ2-1 TRBV9 NA TGTGCCAGCAGCGTAGTCGCGGGCTACAATGAGCAGTTCTTC CASSVVAGYNEQFF
NA TRBJ1-1 TRBV30 TRBD1 TGTGCCTGGACCCACGGGACAGGGAACACTGAAGCTTTCTTT CAWTHGTGNTEAFF
once TRBJ1-4 TRBV5-1 NA TGCGCCAGCAGCTTGGGGACGTCGACAGCGCCTAATGAAAAACTGTTTTTT CASSLGTSTAPNEKLFF
NA TRBJ1-1 TRBV6-6 TRBD1 TGTGCCAGCAGGCAGGGGGCAAACACTGAAGCTTTCTTT CASRQGANTEAFF
NA TRBJ2-1 TRBV5-1 NA TGCGCCAGCAGCTCGGGGGGCCCCTACAATGAGCAGTTCTTC CASSSGGPYNEQFF
NA TRBJ2-7 TRBV6-5 NA TGTGCCAGCACCCCCCGGGGGAACCGCTTCGAGCAGTACTTC CASTPRGNRFEQYF
NA TRBJ2-7 TRBV6-5 TRBD1 TGTGCCAGCAGTGCATACAGGGGGGCCTACGAGCAGTACTTC CASSAYRGAYEQYF
NA TRBJ1-1 TRBV27 TRBD1 TGTGCCAGCAGTTTATATGGGACAGGGAGGGGCACTGAAGCTTTCTTT CASSLYGTGRGTEAFF
NA TRBJ1-4 TRBV5-1 NA TGCGCCAGCAGCCCCCCTCTTTCGGGGGGCGATGAAAAACTGTTTTTT CASSPPLSGGDEKLFF
few TRBJ1-1 TRBV29-1 NA TGCAGCGCACGACAGGCCGTAAACACTGAAGCTTTCTTT CSARQAVNTEAFF
NA TRBJ1-1 TRBV28 TRBD1 TGTGCCAGCAGTTTAACAGGGGGGACTGAAGCTTTCTTT CASSLTGGTEAFF
NA TRBJ1-5 TRBV6-6 NA TGTGCCAGCGGCCCCCGCAATCAGCCCCAGCATTTT CASGPRNQPQHF
NA TRBJ1-2 TRBV29-1 TRBD1 TGCAGCACCCACAGGGGCGTAGAAGGCTACACCTTC CSTHRGVEGYTF
few TRBJ1-2 TRBV7-2 NA TGTGCCAGCAGCTTTGCGGCGAGGTATGGCTACACCTTC CASSFAARYGYTF
few TRBJ1-1 TRBV6-5 NA TGTGCCAGCAAGGTAGGACAGACCATGAACACTGAAGCTTTCTTT CASKVGQTMNTEAFF
NA TRBJ2-1 TRBV5-1 NA TGCGCCAGCAGCTTGGGATTAGAACTCTACAATGAGCAGTTCTTC CASSLGLELYNEQFF
NA TRBJ1-3 TRBV9 NA TGTGCCAGCAGCGTATCCGGGGGAGAAGGAAACACCATATATTTT CASSVSGGEGNTIYF
NA TRBJ2-5 TRBV7-2 NA TGTGCCAGCGGGCTACAGGGTCTATTCCAAGAGACCCAGTACTTC CASGLQGLFQETQYF
NA TRBJ2-1 TRBV14 NA TGTGCCAGCAGCCAAGCGGCGGGATGGTCCTACAATGAGCAGTTCTTC CASSQAAGWSYNEQFF
NA TRBJ2-1 TRBV5-1 TRBD1 TGCGCCAGCAGCCTCGGACAGGGTGGCGATGAGCAGTTCTTC CASSLGQGGDEQFF
NA TRBJ2-7 TRBV5-1 NA TGCGCCAGCAGCTTGGCCGTAGGGGCATCCGAGCAGTACTTC CASSLAVGASEQYF
few TRBJ2-3 TRBV5-1 TRBD2 TGCGCCAGCAGCCTGGGGACTAGCGGGAGTAGGCAGTATTTT CASSLGTSGSRQYF
few TRBJ2-1 TRBV7-3 TRBD2 TGTGCCAGCAGCATGATAGCGGGGGCAAACAATGAGCAGTTCTTC CASSMIAGANNEQFF
once TRBJ1-5 TRBV7-2 TRBD1 TGTGCCAGCAGCTCCGACAGGGCGAGTAGCAATCAGCCCCAGCATTTT CASSSDRASSNQPQHF
NA TRBJ2-3 TRBV5-1 TRBD1 TGCGCCAGCAGCCCCGACAGGGGGGACACAGATACGCAGTATTTT CASSPDRGDTDTQYF
NA TRBJ2-3 TRBV11-2 NA TGTGCCAGCAGCTTAGCACAGAACACAGATACGCAGTATTTT CASSLAQNTDTQYF
NA TRBJ2-3 TRBV9 NA TGTGCCAGCAGCGTAGCAAGCACAGATACGCAGTATTTT CASSVASTDTQYF
once TRBJ2-5 TRBV4-2 TRBD1 TGTGCCAGCAGCCAAGGCCGGGGGACAGGTGGGGAGACCCAGTACTTC CASSQGRGTGGETQYF